The 16 T cell receptor beta chains below were found in one sample sequenced in a study of preoperative IRX-2 immunotherapy in early breast cancer. The treatment was: preoperative locoregional IRX-2 cytokine immunotherapy. Clones were read by immunoSEQ multiplex PCR, and TCRdb kept only the in-frame ones, dropping some. This repertoire shows about 98,000 clones, around 86% found once; its top ten account for roughly 2%. This material consisted of tumor tissue, taken after IRX-2 immunotherapy. Receptor source: a human donor with breast cancer.

This clone was detected once. V is TRBV5-1 and J is TRBJ2-1, with 7 bases fitting TRBD2. The V gene end was trimmed by 1 base and the J gene end by 5 bases; junction bases not matched to a gene: 3. Looked up from germline, CDR1 is SGHRS and CDR2 is YFSETQ. The CDR3 covers 14 residues. CDR3 sequence reads: CASSLPAGNNEQFF. The CDR3 coding sequence is TGCGCCAGCAGCTTGCCAGCGGGAAACAATGAGCAGTTCTTC. Full variable domain (missing parts from reference TRBV5-1 and TRBJ2-1): KAGVTQTPRYLIKTRGQQVTLSCSPISGHRSVSWYQQTPGQGLQFLFEYFSETQRNKGNFPGRFSGRQFSNSRSEMNVSTLELGDSALYLCASSLPAGNNEQFFGPGTRLTVL.

The genes are TRBV5-1 and TRBJ1-4, with no clear D. Germline V gene sequence: CDR1 SGHRS, CDR2 YFSETQ. The length of the CDR3 is 14 residues. The V gene lost 0 bases and the J gene lost 4 bases, with 7 bases spanning the gap. The CDR3 loop reads CASSLAGDNEKLFF. In DNA, the CDR3 is TGCGCCAGCAGCTTGGCCGGGGATAATGAAAAACTGTTTTTT.

The genes are TRBV28 and TRBJ2-1, with 9 nucleotides matching TRBD2. V trimming: 7 bases; J trimming: 6 bases; junction bases outside the gene matches: 10. The germline V gene has CDR1 MDHEN and CDR2 SYDVKM. The CDR3 has 15 residues. The CDR3 DNA follows: TGTGCCAGCAAGGGCGGGGGGGCCAGTCCCAATGAGCAGTTCTTC. Translated, it gives CASKGGGASPNEQFF.

This clone came up once. CDR3 sequence: CATSRDRDRLSYEQYF. CDR3 nucleotide sequence: TGTGCCACCAGCAGAGACCGAGACAGGCTCTCCTACGAGCAGTACTTC. The chain recombines TRBV15 with TRBJ2-7, with D possibly matching TRBD1 (6 bases). The V end was cut by 0 bases, the J end by 0 bases, with 12 bases between. Germline V CDR1 and CDR2: LNHNV, YYDKDF (reference sequence). The CDR3 loop spans 16 amino acids.

CDR3 sequence: CASSLAAPGANVLTF. The CDR3 nucleotides read TGCGCCAGCAGCTTGGCGGCGCCTGGGGCCAACGTCCTGACTTTC. The genes are TRBV5-1 and TRBJ2-6; the D is unclear. Germline CDR1 is SGHRS and CDR2 is YFSETQ. The CDR3 runs 15 residues. V was cut by 0 bases and J by 2 bases, with 6 bases left in between.

The chain couples TRBV7-1 to TRBJ1-2; D gene unclear. TRBV7-1 is an ORF for which the function is uncertain. The CDR3 covers 15 residues. V gave up 4 bases and J gave up 2 bases, with 14 bases separating them. DNA for the CDR3: TGTGCCAGCAGCTTGGTGCGGGGATTAAACTATGGCTACACCTTC. Protein product: CASSLVRGLNYGYTF.

The chain employs TRBV6-8 and TRBJ1-6, with D unresolved. Looked up from germline, CDR1 is MNHGY and CDR2 is SAAAGT. The CDR3 has 15 residues. The V end lost 7 bases, the J end lost 0 bases, and 10 bases lay between the germline ends. The CDR3 protein is CASTRRSSYNSPLHF. The CDR3 nucleotides read TGTGCCAGCACCCGAAGGAGCTCCTATAATTCACCCCTCCACTTT.

About this clone itself: Coverage ceases 1 residue before the CDR3 finishes, and the germline J gene fills in the end. V and J are TRBV6-1 and TRBJ1-2, with D uncertain. The CDR3 totals 13 residues. From germline, CDR1 is MNHNS and CDR2 SASEGT. V was clipped by 0 bases and J by 10 bases, with 12 bases between them. Here the CDR3 reads CASSEAYSGVYTF. Partial CDR3 DNA: TGTGCCAGCAGTGAAGCGTATAGCGGAGTCTACACC.

The chain links TRBV29-1 to TRBJ1-1; D uncertain. Germline assignment: CDR1 SQVTM and CDR2 ANQGSEA. The CDR3 consists of 13 residues. Trimming removed 0 bases at V and 6 bases at J, with 11 bases between. CDR3 sequence: CSVEDGQSPEAFF. As DNA, the CDR3 is TGCAGCGTTGAAGATGGCCAGAGCCCTGAAGCTTTCTTT.

The rearrangement uses TRBV5-1 and TRBJ1-5, with TRBD1 matching 8 bases. V lost 3 bases to trimming and J lost 3 bases; unmatched junction nucleotides: 2. The germline V gene encodes CDR1 SGHRS and CDR2 YFSETQ. CDR3 length equals 14 residues. The DNA of the CDR3 is TGCGCCAGCAGCTCAGGGGGCCTCAATCAGCCCCAGCATTTT. Amino acid sequence: CASSSGGLNQPQHF.

V usage is TRBV19 and J usage is TRBJ1-4; no clear D gene. V shed 0 bases and J shed 10 bases, with 15 bases lying between them. The CDR3 is 15 residues long. The V gene's germline CDR1 is LNHDA and CDR2 SQIVND (reference sequence). CDR3 protein: CASSIDWREGGKLFF. The DNA for the CDR3 is TGTGCCAGTAGTATAGATTGGAGGGAAGGCGGAAAACTGTTTTTT.

The V gene is TRBV19, the J gene TRBJ1-5, with D perhaps TRBD1 (5 bases). Germline lookup yields CDR1 LNHDA and CDR2 SQIVND (reference sequence). This CDR3 has 13 residues. V was cut by 6 bases and J by 6 bases, with 12 bases left in between. CDR3 sequence: CASRGTASQPQHF. In DNA, the CDR3 is TGTGCCAGTAGAGGGACCGCTAGTCAGCCCCAGCATTTT.

The chain links TRBV5-1 to TRBJ1-2; D is perhaps TRBD1 (6 bases). With 1 base removed from V and 4 bases from J, the gap between germline ends came to 11 bases. This CDR3 is built from 14 residues. The germline gives CDR1 SGHRS, CDR2 YFSETQ. The CDR3 DNA follows: TGCGCCAGCAGCTTGTCGACAGGAACCTATGGCTACACCTTC. It translates to CASSLSTGTYGYTF. The full variable domain, in which reference TRBV5-1 and TRBJ1-2 provide the parts outside the CDR3, is KAGVTQTPRYLIKTRGQQVTLSCSPISGHRSVSWYQQTPGQGLQFLFEYFSETQRNKGNFPGRFSGRQFSNSRSEMNVSTLELGDSALYLCASSLSTGTYGYTFGSGTRLTVV.

J is TRBJ2-7 and V is TRBV5-1; D may correspond to TRBD1 or TRBD2 (6 bases each). Trimming removed 3 bases from V and 4 bases from J, with 14 bases in between. Germline CDR1 SGHRS, CDR2 YFSETQ. This CDR3 is built from 14 residues. The DNA for the CDR3 is TGCGCCAGCAGCTGGGAGGACAGACCTTACGAGCAGTACTTC. Translating gives CASSWEDRPYEQYF.

The chain carries TRBV29-1 and TRBJ2-1, with D possibly being TRBD2 (6 bases). Germline CDR1 is SQVTM and CDR2 is ANQGSEA. The CDR3 runs 14 residues. Trimming took off 5 bases at V and 5 bases at J, with 16 bases between the two ends. The CDR3 DNA sequence: TGCAGCGTTTATAGCGGCCTAAATGACAATGAGCAGTTCTTC. Translating it yields CSVYSGLNDNEQFF.

The V and J genes are TRBV5-1 and TRBJ2-1; TRBD1 matches 10 bases. CDR3 length: 18 amino acids. The V and J ends lost 3 bases and 0 bases, in that order; junction bases with no gene match: 9. Germline CDR1 and CDR2: SGHRS and YFSETQ. CDR3 region: CASSSDRGLVGSYNEQFF. The CDR3 coding sequence is TGCGCCAGCAGCTCCGACAGGGGGCTTGTAGGCTCCTACAATGAGCAGTTCTTC.